This is a list of T cell receptor beta chains from one sample in a study of T cell repertoires in cytomegalovirus infection. TCRdb analysed the reads with MiXCR anew, one entry per CDR3 protein. The profile covers some 440,000 distinct CDR3 sequences, with under 40% appearing a single time and roughly 15% taken by the ten largest. The sequenced material came from PBMCs. The receptors were gathered from a human donor in good health (CMV status not recorded). Some clones in this sample may be carry-over from other donors' samples. The CDR3 runs from the conserved cysteine through the conserved F or W. Fields, in order: clone size, V gene, J gene, D gene, CDR3 DNA, CDR3 protein. D genes are given only for firm matches. Size values are once, few and many counts, or a class for expanded clones, and some rows have none.

size: many; V: TRBV12-3/TRBV12-4; J: TRBJ1-3; D: .; DNA: TGTGCCAGCAGATCCCTCGCGGTCTCAGGAAACACCATATATTTT; CDR3: CASRSLAVSGNTIYF
size: .; V: TRBV5-5; J: TRBJ2-3; D: .; DNA: TGTGCCAGCAGCTTGGATAGGGTCCGCACAGATACGCAGTATTTT; CDR3: CASSLDRVRTDTQYF
size: .; V: TRBV12-3/TRBV12-4; J: TRBJ2-7; D: .; DNA: TGTGCCAGTGGGTCAAGCGGACTGCGCTCCTACGAGCAGTACTTC; CDR3: CASGSSGLRSYEQYF
size: .; V: TRBV7-8; J: TRBJ2-7; D: .; DNA: TGTGCCAGCAGCCACCCCCTTACGATAGCTGTTTCCTACGAGCAGTACTTC; CDR3: CASSHPLTIAVSYEQYF
size: few; V: TRBV28; J: TRBJ1-3; D: .; DNA: TGTGCCAGCAGTTTAGGGGGGGTTGGAAACACCATATATTTT; CDR3: CASSLGGVGNTIYF
size: many; V: TRBV7-2; J: TRBJ1-1; D: .; DNA: TGTGCCAGCAGCCCAGCGGACAGTTGGGAAATGAACACTGAAGCTTTCTTT; CDR3: CASSPADSWEMNTEAFF
size: .; V: TRBV2; J: TRBJ2-7; D: TRBD2; DNA: TGTGCCAGCAGTGATAGTGTTAGCGGGAACTACGAGCAGTACTTC; CDR3: CASSDSVSGNYEQYF
size: .; V: TRBV6-6; J: TRBJ2-3; D: .; DNA: TGTGCCAGCACGGCCGGTAGCACAGATACGCAGTATTTT; CDR3: CASTAGSTDTQYF
size: many; V: TRBV7-2; J: TRBJ2-7; D: TRBD2; DNA: TGTGCCAGCTCGTCTAGCGGGGGGCCCTACGAGCAGTACTTC; CDR3: CASSSSGGPYEQYF
size: few; V: TRBV7-6; J: TRBJ2-2; D: .; DNA: TGTGCCAGCAGCGACGGGGAACCTTTCGCCGGGGGCACCGGGGAGCTGTTTTTT; CDR3: CASSDGEPFAGGTGELFF
size: .; V: TRBV9; J: TRBJ2-3; D: .; DNA: TGTGCCAGCAGCGTAGGACTAGATGAAATCCATACGCAGTATTTT; CDR3: CASSVGLDEIHTQYF
size: .; V: TRBV6-2/TRBV6-3; J: TRBJ2-5; D: .; DNA: TGTGCCAGCAGTATGAACCCTCCGGGACACATCCAGGAGACCCAGTACTTC; CDR3: CASSMNPPGHIQETQYF
size: many; V: TRBV7-2; J: TRBJ2-3; D: TRBD2; DNA: TGTGCCAGCAGCTCCAGCGGGGGCGGCACAGATACGCAGTATTTT; CDR3: CASSSSGGGTDTQYF
size: .; V: TRBV7-9; J: TRBJ1-5; D: .; DNA: TGTGCCAGCAGCTCCATCGCCAGTAGCAATCAGCCCCAGCATTTT; CDR3: CASSSIASSNQPQHF
size: .; V: TRBV6-5; J: TRBJ1-2; D: TRBD1; DNA: TGTGCCAGCAGACAGACAGGGGGCGCCGGCTACACCTTC; CDR3: CASRQTGGAGYTF
size: .; V: TRBV7-6; J: TRBJ1-1; D: .; DNA: TGTGCCAGCAGCTACGGGGCTAACACTGAAGCTTTCTTT; CDR3: CASSYGANTEAFF
size: .; V: TRBV10-3; J: TRBJ1-5; D: TRBD1; DNA: TGTGCCATCAGTGATAGGGACAGGGGACTCAATCAGCCCCAGCATTTT; CDR3: CAISDRDRGLNQPQHF
size: few; V: TRBV11-3; J: TRBJ2-1; D: .; DNA: TGTGCCAGCAGCCCCCGGGTCGGATCCTACAATGAGCAGTTCTTC; CDR3: CASSPRVGSYNEQFF
size: .; V: TRBV7-4; J: TRBJ2-5; D: .; DNA: TGTGCCAGCAGCTTTACAGAATCCCAAGAGACCCAGTACTTC; CDR3: CASSFTESQETQYF
size: .; V: TRBV29-1; J: TRBJ2-3; D: TRBD2; DNA: TGCAGCGTTAGCCCCGGGGGGTCCCCCTTCACAGATACGCAGTATTTT; CDR3: CSVSPGGSPFTDTQYF
size: .; V: TRBV7-9; J: TRBJ1-1; D: .; DNA: TGTGCCAGCAGCTCCGGGGGTGGGGGCGGCAGGGAAGCTTTCTTT; CDR3: CASSSGGGGGREAFF
size: few; V: TRBV7-9; J: TRBJ1-5; D: .; DNA: TGTGCCAGCAGCTTAGTTGCTGGGGGTAGGGGCAATCAGCCCCAGCATTTT; CDR3: CASSLVAGGRGNQPQHF
size: .; V: TRBV19; J: TRBJ2-1; D: TRBD2; DNA: TGTGCCAGTAGCATAAAGCGGGGGCCCTACAATGAGCAGTTCTTC; CDR3: CASSIKRGPYNEQFF
size: few; V: TRBV7-2; J: TRBJ1-1; D: .; DNA: TGTGCCAGCAGCTTAGAGGCGTTTAACCGGGTACAGAACACTGAAGCTTTCTTT; CDR3: CASSLEAFNRVQNTEAFF
size: .; V: TRBV7-9; J: TRBJ1-4; D: .; DNA: TGTGCCAGCAGCCTCGGAGAGGGTCTTCATGAAAAACTGTTTTTT; CDR3: CASSLGEGLHEKLFF
size: few; V: TRBV5-6; J: TRBJ2-7; D: TRBD1; DNA: TGTGCCAGCAGCGGGTTGGACAGGGGCTACGAGCAGTACTTC; CDR3: CASSGLDRGYEQYF
size: .; V: TRBV5-1; J: TRBJ1-1; D: TRBD1; DNA: TGCGCCAGCCATAAAGGGACAGGGATGAACACTGAAGCTTTCTTT; CDR3: CASHKGTGMNTEAFF
size: few; V: TRBV4-2; J: TRBJ1-3; D: TRBD1; DNA: TGTGCCAGCAGCCTGGGGACAGGGACTGGAAACACCATATATTTT; CDR3: CASSLGTGTGNTIYF
size: .; V: TRBV7-9; J: TRBJ1-5; D: .; DNA: TGTGCCAGCAGCTTAGATCTGTATCAGCCCCAGCATTTT; CDR3: CASSLDLYQPQHF
size: few; V: TRBV7-2; J: TRBJ2-7; D: .; DNA: TGTGCCAGCAGCTGGCAGACAGGCGAGGGCTACGAGCAGTACTTC; CDR3: CASSWQTGEGYEQYF
size: .; V: TRBV19; J: TRBJ2-6; D: .; DNA: TGTGCCAGTAGGAACGACATGCCGAGGGCCGGGGCCAACGTCCTGACTTTC; CDR3: CASRNDMPRAGANVLTF
size: .; V: TRBV11-2; J: TRBJ2-2; D: .; DNA: TGTGCCAGCAGCTTAGAACACTCCCTCACCGGGGAGCTGTTTTTT; CDR3: CASSLEHSLTGELFF
size: .; V: TRBV20-1; J: TRBJ1-4; D: .; DNA: TGCAGTGCTGAGATTACCGGGATTGGAAATGAAAAACTGTTTTTT; CDR3: CSAEITGIGNEKLFF
size: many; V: TRBV4-1; J: TRBJ2-7; D: .; DNA: TGCGCCAGCAGCCAAGGCCCCGGGGGCGGCTACGAGCAGTACTTC; CDR3: CASSQGPGGGYEQYF
size: .; V: TRBV4-1; J: TRBJ1-1; D: .; DNA: TGCGCCAGCAGCCAAACGACAGTGAACACTGAAGCTTTCTTT; CDR3: CASSQTTVNTEAFF
size: .; V: TRBV7-9; J: TRBJ1-5; D: TRBD1; DNA: TGTGCCAGCAGCTTCGCAGGGACAGGGCCCCAGCATTTT; CDR3: CASSFAGTGPQHF
size: many; V: TRBV7-2; J: TRBJ1-1; D: .; DNA: TGTGCCAGCAGCCCACCCGGGGCCAGAAAGAACACTGAAGCTTTCTTT; CDR3: CASSPPGARKNTEAFF
size: once; V: TRBV7-2; J: TRBJ2-2; D: TRBD1; DNA: TGTGCCAGCATCACGCAGGGGGCGGTCAACACCGGTGAGCTGTTTTTT; CDR3: CASITQGAVNTGELFF
size: few; V: TRBV20-1; J: TRBJ2-2; D: TRBD1; DNA: TGCAGTGCACCCAGAGGGGGCGCGTTATCCGGGGAGCTGTTTTTT; CDR3: CSAPRGGALSGELFF
size: few; V: TRBV7-6; J: TRBJ1-1; D: .; DNA: TGTGCCAGCAGCTTATTCAATAGTGGCACTGAAGCTTTCTTT; CDR3: CASSLFNSGTEAFF
size: few; V: TRBV11-1; J: TRBJ2-2; D: TRBD1; DNA: TGTGCCAGCGCCCCAGGGGGCGCCGGCACTAGCACAGCCGGGGAGCTGTTTTTT; CDR3: CASAPGGAGTSTAGELFF
size: .; V: TRBV7-8; J: TRBJ2-7; D: TRBD2; DNA: TGTGCCAGCAGGCGGACTAGCGGGGGGACCAATTCCTACGAGCAGTACTTC; CDR3: CASRRTSGGTNSYEQYF
size: few; V: TRBV29-1; J: TRBJ1-3; D: .; DNA: TGCAGCGTCGCACAGGGCTCTGGAAACACCATATATTTT; CDR3: CSVAQGSGNTIYF
size: few; V: TRBV20-1; J: TRBJ1-1; D: .; DNA: TGCAGTGCGCATACAGGGATGGGGACTGAAGCTTTCTTT; CDR3: CSAHTGMGTEAFF
size: many; V: TRBV19; J: TRBJ1-5; D: TRBD1; DNA: TGTGCCAGTACTCTACAGGGGCATCAGCCCCAGCATTTT; CDR3: CASTLQGHQPQHF
size: few; V: TRBV20-1; J: TRBJ2-3; D: .; DNA: TGCAGTGCCCACGACGACTCTAGCACAGATACGCAGTATTTT; CDR3: CSAHDDSSTDTQYF
size: few; V: TRBV6-6; J: TRBJ1-5; D: .; DNA: TGTGCCAGCAATTCAGGGTTCAATCAGCCCCAGCATTTT; CDR3: CASNSGFNQPQHF
size: .; V: TRBV6-5; J: TRBJ1-4; D: .; DNA: TGTGCCAGCAGTTACTCCGGGGACATTTCAACTAATGAAAAACTGTTTTTT; CDR3: CASSYSGDISTNEKLFF
size: few; V: TRBV7-9; J: TRBJ2-5; D: TRBD1; DNA: TGTGCCAGCAGCATCGGGACAGGGATACAAGAGACCCAGTACTTC; CDR3: CASSIGTGIQETQYF
size: few; V: TRBV6-2/TRBV6-3; J: TRBJ1-6; D: .; DNA: TGTGCCAGCAGTTACTCCGGACTCTCGAGCTCCTATAATTCACCCCTCCACTTT; CDR3: CASSYSGLSSSYNSPLHF
size: .; V: TRBV20-1; J: TRBJ2-1; D: .; DNA: TGCAGTGCTACTGGTCAGGCCTACAATGAGCAGTTCTTC; CDR3: CSATGQAYNEQFF
size: .; V: TRBV7-8; J: TRBJ2-3; D: TRBD2; DNA: TGTGCCAGCAGCCCCCGACTAGCGGCAACAGATACGCAGTATTTT; CDR3: CASSPRLAATDTQYF
size: .; V: TRBV4-3; J: TRBJ2-2; D: .; DNA: TGCGCCAGCAGCCAAGATCTCAGCCGAGGAGGGACCGGGGAGCTGTTTTTT; CDR3: CASSQDLSRGGTGELFF
size: .; V: TRBV7-9; J: TRBJ1-3; D: TRBD1; DNA: TGTGCCAGCAGCTCCGCGACAGGGGAATCTGGAAACACCATATATTTT; CDR3: CASSSATGESGNTIYF
size: many; V: TRBV7-8; J: TRBJ1-5; D: .; DNA: TGTGCCAGCAGCTCCCGGGAAAATCAGCCCCAGCATTTT; CDR3: CASSSRENQPQHF
size: few; V: TRBV7-6; J: TRBJ2-2; D: .; DNA: TGTGCCAGCAGCCCGCCTCCAAACACCGGGGAGCTGTTTTTT; CDR3: CASSPPPNTGELFF
size: many; V: TRBV27; J: TRBJ1-5; D: TRBD1; DNA: TGTGCCAGCAGCCCCGGGACAGGGGGCAATCAGCCCCAGCATTTT; CDR3: CASSPGTGGNQPQHF